This TCR beta chain was recorded in a study of cytomegalovirus exposure and HLA in healthy donors. Overall study context: Earlier findings included more than 95 million unique TCR beta sequences obtained from 180 million or so T cells.

CDR3 length: 13 amino acids. Germline assignment: CDR1 LNHDA and CDR2 SQIVND (reference sequence). V lost 6 bases, J lost 4 bases, and 4 bases stayed unmatched. In the case of this clone: Its target is not known.

Study observations and caveats: The study labeled 164 TCR beta chains cytomegalovirus-associated. Owing to their indistinguishability, certain V segments, notably TRBV6-2 and TRBV6-3, were excluded.

Use of 60 Vbeta and 13 Jbeta primers characterized the PCR. Here immunoSEQ multiplex PCR was the method, and the copy in TCRdb shows in-frame clones only, minus some. The sample consists of 150,000 to 200,000 clones, under 90% of them appearing once. The sample taken for sequencing was PBMCs. The gene calls are TRBV19 and TRBJ1-2; 8 positions agree with TRBD1. This TCR was recovered from a boy aged 2 to 10 in good health and CMV-seronegative. The CDR3 protein is CASRAGGVYGYTF. The CDR3 DNA reads as TGTGCCAGTAGGGCAGGGGGCGTCTATGGCTACACCTTC.